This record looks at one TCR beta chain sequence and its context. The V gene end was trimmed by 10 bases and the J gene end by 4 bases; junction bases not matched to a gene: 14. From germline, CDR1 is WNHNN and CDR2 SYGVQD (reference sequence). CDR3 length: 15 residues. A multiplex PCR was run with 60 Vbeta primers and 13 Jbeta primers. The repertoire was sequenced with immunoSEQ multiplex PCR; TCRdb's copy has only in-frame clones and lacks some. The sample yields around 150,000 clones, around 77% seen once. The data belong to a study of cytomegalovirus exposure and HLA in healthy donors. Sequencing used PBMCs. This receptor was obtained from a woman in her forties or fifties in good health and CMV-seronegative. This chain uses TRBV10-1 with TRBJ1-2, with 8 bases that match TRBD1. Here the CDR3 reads CATPHQDRALYGYTF. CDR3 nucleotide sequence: TGCGCCACCCCTCACCAGGACAGGGCCCTCTATGGCTACACCTTC.